The 31 T cell receptor beta chains reported below all come from one sample, sequenced in a study of vaccination and CD4 T cells after COVID-19. Treatment defined: roughly ten-day PBMC culture with coronavirus spike peptide pools or control peptides (ViraFEST assay). The antigens for these receptors are not known. The Oncomine TCR Beta short-read assay was applied to DNA of cultured CD4+ T cells. TCRdb fed the PCR reads into MiXCR, producing one record per CDR3 protein. The top ten clones hold around 7.9% of a sample with 12,000 to 15,000 distinct CDR3 sequences, approximately 48% of them seen once. Material: CD4+ T cells from blood, cultured in vitro. The receptors derive from a human donor who had recovered from COVID-19.

V usage is TRBV18 and J usage is TRBJ2-5, with 8 bases matching TRBD2. The V gene end was trimmed by 4 bases and the J gene end by 2 bases; junction bases not matched to a gene: 9. The germline V gene encodes CDR1 KGHSH and CDR2 LQKENI. The CDR3 covers 16 residues. CDR3 in DNA: TGTGCCAGCTCACTCCTAAGCGGGACTAGGCAAGAGACCCAGTACTTC. It is translated as CASSLLSGTRQETQYF.

This clonotype has only a few counts. The V call is TRBV27, the J call TRBJ1-5; perhaps TRBD1 as D (5 bases). The length of the CDR3 is 15 residues. The V gene lost 3 bases and the J gene lost 1 base, with 10 bases spanning the gap. Germline V gives CDR1 MNHEY, CDR2 SMNVEV (reference sequence). The DNA of the CDR3 is TGTGCCAGCAGTTTGCTCCAGGGAAGCAATCAGCCCCAGCATTTT. Translating gives CASSLLQGSNQPQHF.

This clonotype was detected a few times. This sequence joins TRBV28 and TRBJ1-2; 8 nucleotides align to TRBD1. CDR3 length equals 12 residues. With 3 bases clipped from V and 7 bases from J, the junction kept 1 base outside the gene matches. Germline V gene sequence: CDR1 MDHEN, CDR2 SYDVKM. The CDR3 bases are TGTGCCAGCAGTTTGACAGGGGTTGGCTACACCTTC. This codes for CASSLTGVGYTF.

The V call is TRBV6-2 or TRBV6-3, the J call TRBJ1-2; tentative D call: TRBD1 (6 bases). V was trimmed by 6 bases and J by 4 bases, leaving 18 bases between them. The CDR3 spans 15 residues. Per the germline V gene, CDR1 is MNHEY and CDR2 is SVGEGT. The CDR3 spells CASRYTGTPLYGYTF. The CDR3 nucleotides are TGTGCCAGCAGGTACACCGGGACACCGCTCTATGGCTACACCTTC.

This chain joins TRBV20-1 and TRBJ2-1; D ambiguous. CDR3 length: 12 amino acids. Germline V gene data show CDR1 as DFQATT and CDR2 as SNEGSKA (reference sequence). Trimming took 1 base from V and 7 from J, leaving 8 bases between them. The CDR3 region has the DNA TGCAGTGCTAGAGGTTTTCAGAATGAGCAGTTCTTC. Protein sequence: CSARGFQNEQFF.

This clonotype was found once. The V call is TRBV12-3 or TRBV12-4, the J call TRBJ1-1; TRBD1 matches 7 bases. V shed 5 bases, J shed 0 bases, and the junction held 0 bases outside the gene matches. The CDR3 has 13 amino acids. The CDR3 sequence: CASSTGVNTEAFF. The CDR3 nucleotides read TGTGCCAGCAGTACAGGGGTGAACACTGAAGCTTTCTTT.

This clonotype was detected only once. Germline and junction disagree at one end, which may indicate a read error. This chain joins TRBV11-2 and TRBJ2-7, with TRBD1 matching over 9 bases. The CDR3 is 15 amino acids. Germline V gives CDR1 SGHAT, CDR2 FQNNGV. Here the CDR3 DNA reads TGTGCCAGCAGCGTAGACAGGGGGGACCTGGTCGGGCAGTACTTC. Encoded protein: CASSVDRGDLVGQYF.

The chain is built from TRBV27 and TRBJ2-3, with 7 bases that match TRBD1. The V and J ends lost 5 bases and 1 base, in that order; junction bases with no gene match: 6. The germline V gene has CDR1 MNHEY and CDR2 SMNVEV (reference sequence). The CDR3 covers 15 residues. CDR3 amino acids: CASSRLTGRTDTQYF. The DNA of the CDR3 is TGTGCCAGCAGTCGACTGACAGGGCGCACAGATACGCAGTATTTT.

This clonotype appeared a few times. This chain connects TRBV11-1 to TRBJ1-3, with 7 bases lining up with TRBD1. This CDR3 is built from 14 residues. The V gene's germline CDR1 is SGHAT and CDR2 FQDESV (reference sequence). J lost 2 bases, V lost 3 bases, and 1 base had no gene match. The CDR3 DNA is TGTGCCAGCAGCTTTGGGACAGCTGGAAACACCATATATTTT. This translates into CASSFGTAGNTIYF.

The chain has TRBV6-2 or TRBV6-3 and TRBJ2-7, with 8 bases aligning to TRBD2. CDR3 length equals 14 residues. V lost 4 bases to trimming and J lost 2 bases; unmatched junction nucleotides: 4. CDR1 and CDR2 from the germline V gene are MNHEY and SVGEGT. The chain's CDR3 is CASSSGTSTYEQYF. The CDR3 bases are TGTGCCAGCAGTTCCGGGACTAGTACCTACGAGCAGTACTTC.

This clonotype showed up just a few times. The rearrangement joins TRBV28 to TRBJ1-5; weak D call: TRBD1 (6 bases). This CDR3 is built from 19 residues. The germline gives CDR1 MDHEN, CDR2 SYDVKM. V lost 3 bases and J lost 6, with 27 bases in between. This CDR3 is CASSFGGARGGYLGQPQHF. The DNA for the CDR3 is TGTGCCAGCAGTTTTGGGGGGGCCAGGGGAGGTTATCTGGGTCAGCCCCAGCATTTT.

The chain joins TRBV6-5 to TRBJ1-2; D gene ambiguous. Germline assignment: CDR1 MNHEY and CDR2 SVGAGI. Trimming removed 2 bases at V and 0 bases at J, with 10 bases between. The CDR3 covers 15 residues. CDR3 in amino acids: CASSYDGGPNYGYTF. The CDR3 nucleotides are TGTGCCAGCAGTTACGACGGAGGACCTAACTATGGCTACACCTTC.

This clonotype was observed a handful of times. V and J are TRBV27 and TRBJ1-6, with D maybe TRBD1 (6 bases). The CDR3 covers 15 residues. The germline V and J ends were trimmed by 3 bases and 4 bases, with 10 bases remaining between them. The germline V gene has CDR1 MNHEY and CDR2 SMNVEV (reference sequence). The CDR3 region has the DNA TGTGCCAGCAGTTTGGACAGAGATTATAATTCACCCCTCCACTTT. This encodes CASSLDRDYNSPLHF.

The V call is TRBV20-1, the J call TRBJ2-1; 12 nucleotides align to TRBD2. The CDR3 extends over 15 amino acids. J lost 9 bases, V lost 5 bases, and 11 bases had no gene match. Per the germline V gene, CDR1 is DFQATT and CDR2 is SNEGSKA (reference sequence). The CDR3 loop is CSAGPSGREYGEQFF. The CDR3 nucleotides read TGCAGTGCTGGCCCTAGCGGGAGGGAGTACGGTGAGCAGTTCTTC.

This rearrangement joins TRBV7-9 to TRBJ1-1; D is undetermined. The V end was cut by 1 base, the J end by 2 bases, with 5 bases between. Germline V CDR1 and CDR2: SEHNR, FQNEAQ (reference sequence). This CDR3 has 13 residues. CDR3: CASSLDPNTEAFF. In nucleotides, the CDR3 is TGTGCCAGCAGCTTAGATCCCAACACTGAAGCTTTCTTT.

CDR3 bases: TGTGCCAGCAGCTTCAGGGTTTGGGAGACCCAGTACTTC. Amino acids: CASSFRVWETQYF. The chain carries TRBV11-3 and TRBJ2-5; TRBD1 is a possible D gene (5 bases). The CDR3 is 13 residues long. V dropped 3 bases and J dropped 5 bases, with 10 bases sitting between them. Germline CDR1 reads SGHNT; CDR2 reads YENEEA.

This clonotype occurred a few times. The chain has TRBV5-1 and TRBJ1-1; D call uncertain. Trimming took off 4 bases at V and 1 base at J, with 14 bases between the two ends. Germline V CDR1 and CDR2: SGHRS, YFSETQ. This CDR3 has 15 amino acids. DNA of the CDR3: TGCGCCAGCAGCCCGGGCCTAGGCGCGAACACTGAAGCTTTCTTT. Protein: CASSPGLGANTEAFF. Combining the CDR3 with reference TRBV5-1 and TRBJ1-1 gives the whole variable domain KAGVTQTPRYLIKTRGQQVTLSCSPISGHRSVSWYQQTPGQGLQFLFEYFSETQRNKGNFPGRFSGRQFSNSRSEMNVSTLELGDSALYLCASSPGLGANTEAFFGQGTRLTVV.

Sample share makes this clonotype large. This sequence joins TRBV10-3 and TRBJ2-7, with D unresolved. Germline V gene data show CDR1 as ENHRY and CDR2 as SYGVKD. Trimming cost V 8 bases and J 0 bases, with 17 bases left between them. There are 15 residues in the CDR3. The CDR3 region is CAIGPPIQSSYEQYF. As DNA, the CDR3 is TGTGCCATCGGGCCCCCGATCCAAAGCTCCTACGAGCAGTACTTC.

This clonotype is classed as large (0.1 to 1%). This CDR3 reads CASRGGLAGVWSYNEQFF. CDR3 DNA sequence: TGTGCCAGCAGAGGGGGACTAGCGGGAGTCTGGTCCTACAATGAGCAGTTCTTC. This chain uses TRBV6-1 with TRBJ2-1; 14 bases fit TRBD2. Trimming took 6 bases from V and 1 from J; bases not matched to a gene: 8. The germline CDR1 and CDR2 sequences are MNHNS and SASEGT. This CDR3 has 18 amino acids.

This chain joins TRBV27 and TRBJ1-6; D unresolved. Trimming left V 5 bases short and J 5 bases short, with 13 bases between. Germline V lookup: CDR1 MNHEY, CDR2 SMNVEV (reference sequence). The CDR3 has 15 residues. For the CDR3, the DNA is TGTGCCAGCAGTCTCGGACCGCAGAATAATTCACCCCTCCACTTT. Protein: CASSLGPQNNSPLHF.

This rearrangement joins TRBV10-3 to TRBJ1-2; D not resolved. Germline assignment: CDR1 ENHRY and CDR2 SYGVKD. This CDR3 spans 13 amino acids. V lost 0 bases and J lost 3, with 5 bases in between. The CDR3 reads CAISESPDYGYTF. CDR3 coding DNA: TGTGCCATCAGTGAGTCGCCAGACTATGGCTACACCTTC.

The genes are TRBV2 and TRBJ2-5, with no clear D. Trimming stripped 4 bases from V and 4 bases from J, with 10 bases between. This CDR3 is 13 amino acids long. Germline CDR1 and CDR2: SNHLY and FYNNEI. The CDR3 loop is CASSGPVGETQYF. The CDR3 DNA reads as TGTGCCAGCAGTGGACCGGTGGGAGAGACCCAGTACTTC.

This clonotype was seen more than once but under ten times. The chain is built from TRBV19 and TRBJ1-1; 12 positions match TRBD1. There are 16 residues in the CDR3. Germline trimming cut 0 bases from V and 10 bases from J; bases unmatched to any gene: 9. Germline V gene lookup returns CDR1 LNHDA and CDR2 SQIVND (reference sequence). This CDR3 reads CASSIESGTGGAGAFF. CDR3 sequence (DNA): TGTGCCAGTAGTATAGAGTCGGGGACAGGGGGCGCGGGAGCTTTCTTT.

This chain joins TRBV15 and TRBJ1-2; tentatively, D is TRBD1 (6 bases). Germline assignment: CDR1 LNHNV and CDR2 YYDKDF (reference sequence). The V end lost 1 base, the J end lost 6 bases, and 18 bases lay between the germline ends. The CDR3 has 16 amino acids. The CDR3 protein is CATSRGPGGPPHGYTF. In nucleotides, the CDR3 is TGTGCCACCAGCAGAGGTCCGGGGGGCCCCCCCCATGGCTACACCTTC. The whole variable domain, remainder taken from reference TRBV15 and TRBJ1-2, is DAMVIQNPRYQVTQFGKPVTLSCSQTLNHNVMYWYQQKSSQAPKLLFHYYDKDFNNEADTPDNFQSRRPNTSFCFLDIRSPGLGDTAMYLCATSRGPGGPPHGYTFGSGTRLTVV.

There are a few counts of this clonotype. The CDR3 spells CAISDGSDYGYTF. CDR3 sequence (DNA): TGTGCCATCAGTGACGGCAGCGACTATGGCTACACCTTC. The gene calls are TRBV10-3 and TRBJ1-2; D uncertain. The V gene's germline CDR1 is ENHRY and CDR2 SYGVKD. The germline V and J ends were trimmed by 3 bases and 3 bases, with 8 bases remaining between them. The CDR3 runs 13 residues.

This chain joins TRBV7-8 and TRBJ2-3; 10 bases fit TRBD1. Trimming at V came to 4 bases and at J to 3 bases, leaving 7 bases not matched to a gene. The V gene's germline CDR1 is SGHVS and CDR2 FQNEAQ. The CDR3 is 16 amino acids. In nucleotides, the CDR3 is TGTGCCAGCAGCTCCCGACAGGGGGCAATAACAGATACGCAGTATTTT. This codes for CASSSRQGAITDTQYF.

The chain combines TRBV7-2 with TRBJ1-3; D not certain. The CDR3 covers 14 residues. Germline lookup yields CDR1 SGHTA and CDR2 FQGNSA. The V gene lost 5 bases and the J gene lost 4 bases, with 12 bases spanning the gap. For the CDR3, the DNA is TGTGCCAGCAGCCTCGTCACACTCGGAAACACCATATATTTT. It yields the protein CASSLVTLGNTIYF. The full variable domain, its missing parts supplied by reference TRBV7-2 and TRBJ1-3, is GAGVSQSPSNKVTEKGKDVELRCDPISGHTALYWYRQSLGQGLEFLIYFQGNSAPDKSGLPSDRFSAERTGGSVSTLTIQRTQQEDSAVYLCASSLVTLGNTIYFGEGSWLTVV.

This clonotype was detected a few times. The CDR3 here is CATSDSRGPGETQYF. CDR3 nucleotides: TGTGCCACCAGTGATTCCCGGGGTCCTGGAGAGACCCAGTACTTC. This chain connects TRBV24-1 to TRBJ2-5, with D tentatively TRBD2 (5 bases). There are 15 residues in the CDR3. Trimming removed 2 bases at V and 4 bases at J, with 13 bases between. Per the germline V gene, CDR1 is KGHDR and CDR2 is SFDVKD.

The V call is TRBV7-9, the J call TRBJ1-2; 7 bases match TRBD1. Looked up from germline, CDR1 is SEHNR and CDR2 is FQNEAQ (reference sequence). The CDR3 contains 13 residues. With V trimmed by 5 bases and J by 4 bases, 4 bases remained unmatched. The CDR3: CASSGGQSYGYTF. CDR3 DNA: TGTGCCAGCAGCGGGGGACAGTCCTATGGCTACACCTTC.

This clonotype was observed a handful of times. This chain links TRBV6-2 or TRBV6-3 with TRBJ1-5; perhaps TRBD1 as D (6 bases). The germline V gene encodes CDR1 MNHEY and CDR2 SVGEGT. CDR3 length: 16 amino acids. Trimming took off 6 bases at V and 8 bases at J, with 23 bases between the two ends. The CDR3 coding sequence is TGTGCCAGCAGCCCCTACAGGGTGCTGGAGGGGAAGCCCCAGCATTTT. It specifies CASSPYRVLEGKPQHF.

This chain connects TRBV30 to TRBJ2-7; 7 positions agree with TRBD2. V trimming: 2 bases; J trimming: 4 bases; junction bases outside the gene matches: 11. Per the germline V gene, CDR1 is GTSNPN and CDR2 is SVGIG (reference sequence). The CDR3 consists of 15 residues. The CDR3 sequence: CAWSSGLGGGYEQYF. CDR3 nucleotides: TGTGCCTGGAGTTCCGGACTAGGAGGAGGGTACGAGCAGTACTTC.